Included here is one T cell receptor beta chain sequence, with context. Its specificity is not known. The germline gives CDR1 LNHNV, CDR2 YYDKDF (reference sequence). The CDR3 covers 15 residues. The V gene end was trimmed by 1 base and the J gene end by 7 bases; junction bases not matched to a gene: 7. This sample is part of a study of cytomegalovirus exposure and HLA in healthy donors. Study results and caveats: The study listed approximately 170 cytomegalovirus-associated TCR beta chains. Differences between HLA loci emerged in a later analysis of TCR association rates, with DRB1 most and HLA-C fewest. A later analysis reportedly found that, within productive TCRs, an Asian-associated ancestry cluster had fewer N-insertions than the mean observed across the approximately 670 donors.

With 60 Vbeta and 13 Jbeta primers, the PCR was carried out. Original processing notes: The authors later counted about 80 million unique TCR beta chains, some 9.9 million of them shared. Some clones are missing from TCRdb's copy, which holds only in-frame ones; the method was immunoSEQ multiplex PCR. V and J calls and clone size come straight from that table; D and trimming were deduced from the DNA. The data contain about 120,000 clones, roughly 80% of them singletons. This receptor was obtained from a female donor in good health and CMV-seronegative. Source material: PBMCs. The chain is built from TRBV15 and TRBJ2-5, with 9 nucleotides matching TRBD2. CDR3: CATSRVAGAVGTQYF. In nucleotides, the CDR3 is TGTGCCACCAGCAGAGTAGCGGGAGCGGTTGGGACCCAGTACTTC.